One sample yielded the 21 T cell receptor delta chains listed below, sequenced in a study of gamma-delta T cells after stem cell transplantation. TCRdb re-called the RT-PCR reads through CATT. Of about 680 delta-chain clones in the sample, roughly three fifths were seen once. Sequences were obtained from gamma-delta T cells. The origin of the receptors is a human donor. It is not recorded whose cells these are; they may come from a transplant donor.

This chain connects TRDV2 to TRDJ2; TRDD3 aligns across 7 bases. J was trimmed by 0 bases and V by 0 bases; bases with no gene match: 3. CDR3 size: 16 residues. CDR1 is GEAIGNYY and CDR2 is EKD in the germline V gene. As DNA, the CDR3 is TGTGCCTGTGACACCGTTGGGGGAGCTTTGACAGCACAACTCTTCTTT. Amino acids: CACDTVGGALTAQLFF.

This clone was observed a few times. The CDR3 DNA reads as TGTGCCTGTGACCTGGGGGATACGCGCTCCTGGGACACCCGACAGATGTTTTTC. This encodes CACDLGDTRSWDTRQMFF. The chain has TRDV2 and TRDJ3, with 12 bases fitting TRDD3. The CDR3 extends over 18 amino acids. With V trimmed by 3 bases and J by 0 bases, 2 bases remained unmatched. Germline CDR1 is GEAIGNYY and CDR2 is EKD.

The chain joins TRDV1 to TRDJ2; 10 positions agree with TRDD3. This CDR3 contains 22 residues. The V segment lost 4 bases and the J segment 3 bases; nucleotides outside the gene matches: 23. CDR1 and CDR2 from the germline V gene are TSWWSYY and QGS. DNA for the CDR3: TGTGCTCTTGGGGGTTTTCCTCTTTCCTGGGGGATAGAAGTGGTTGTGACAGCACAACTCTTCTTT. Translated: CALGGFPLSWGIEVVVTAQLFF.

CDR3 nucleotides: TGTGCCTGTGACACAATACTGGGGGCTAGCTCCTGGGACACCCGACAGATGTTTTTC. Translating gives CACDTILGASSWDTRQMFF. V usage is TRDV2 and J usage is TRDJ3; 8 nucleotides align to TRDD3. V shed 1 base, J shed 0 bases, and the junction held 7 bases outside the gene matches. From germline, CDR1 is GEAIGNYY and CDR2 EKD. The CDR3 loop spans 19 amino acids.

In this sample, this clone turned up a few times. The same CDR3 arises from other DNA sequences in this sample as well. CDR3 sequence: CACDILGDSSWDTRQMFF. The CDR3 DNA sequence: TGTGCCTGTGACATACTGGGGGACAGCTCCTGGGACACCCGACAGATGTTTTTC. V usage is TRDV2 and J usage is TRDJ3; 9 positions agree with TRDD3. CDR3 length equals 18 residues. CDR1 is GEAIGNYY, CDR2 EKD, per germline. V lost 2 bases, J lost 0 bases, and 4 bases stayed unmatched.

The rearrangement links TRDV2 to TRDJ3; 7 positions match TRDD3. The CDR3 spans 20 residues. V lost 3 bases, J lost 1 base, and 14 bases stayed unmatched. Germline V gene lookup returns CDR1 GEAIGNYY and CDR2 EKD. CDR3 nucleotides: TGTGCCTGTGACCCACTGGGTCGGGATACAAGGTCCTGGGACACCCGACAGATGTTTTTC. Protein sequence: CACDPLGRDTRSWDTRQMFF.

This clone was detected a few times. Just one base apart from a much larger clone, this may be a read error. The sample has other DNA sequences that encode this CDR3 too. The chain carries TRDV1 and TRDJ1; 8 bases line up with TRDD3. CDR3 length: 27 residues. Germline V gene sequence: CDR1 TSWWSYY, CDR2 QGS. The trim removed 3 bases at V and 0 bases at J, leaving 39 bases unmatched. The CDR3 region is CALGELLLSRTNLGPIWVGDYTDKLIF. CDR3 in DNA: TGTGCTCTTGGGGAGCTACTCCTAAGTCGGACTAATTTGGGGCCGATTTGGGTGGGGGATTACACCGATAAACTCATCTTT.

In its sample, this clone is large. This CDR3 reads CACDTVPTLDWGYTDKLIF. CDR3 DNA sequence: TGTGCCTGTGACACCGTGCCTACCCTTGACTGGGGGTACACCGATAAACTCATCTTT. The chain recombines TRDV2 with TRDJ1, with 8 bases matching TRDD3. The CDR3 length is 19 residues. V trimming: 0 bases; J trimming: 0 bases; junction bases outside the gene matches: 14. Looked up from germline, CDR1 is GEAIGNYY and CDR2 is EKD.

The chain is built from TRDV2 and TRDJ3, with 9 bases fitting TRDD3. V was pared by 0 bases and J by 2 bases, with 7 bases of the junction left unmatched. The CDR3 extends over 19 amino acids. CDR1 GEAIGNYY and CDR2 EKD come from the germline V gene. CDR3 loop: CACDTGRGYATWDTRQMFF. The DNA of the CDR3 is TGTGCCTGTGACACCGGGCGGGGATACGCGACCTGGGACACCCGACAGATGTTTTTC.

This clone showed up just a few times. A much bigger clone sits one base away, suggesting this may be a read error. The sample carries other DNA sequences with the same CDR3. This chain joins TRDV1 and TRDJ1, with 9 bases lining up with TRDD3. With 4 bases clipped from V and 2 bases from J, the junction kept 32 bases outside the gene matches. This CDR3 is 24 amino acids long. The germline gives CDR1 TSWWSYY, CDR2 QGS. Here the CDR3 reads CALGAPPSSILLGDTRLGTDKLIF. For the CDR3, the DNA is TGTGCTCTTGGGGCCCCCCCTAGTTCTATTTTACTGGGGGACACCAGGCTCGGGACCGATAAACTCATCTTT.

The V gene is TRDV1, the J gene TRDJ1, with D maybe TRDD3 (6 bases). There are 21 residues in the CDR3. Germline values: CDR1 TSWWSYY, CDR2 QGS. Trimming cost V 0 bases and J 0 bases, with 26 bases left between them. CDR3 residues: CALGELVALRGLLGDTDKLIF. CDR3 nucleotide sequence: TGTGCTCTTGGGGAACTTGTTGCCCTTAGGGGCTTACTGGGAGACACCGATAAACTCATCTTT.

With respect to this clone: This likely came from a read error, as a far larger clone is one base away. The gene calls are TRDV1 and TRDJ1, with 8 positions matching TRDD3. Germline V gives CDR1 TSWWSYY, CDR2 QGS. V lost 4 bases and J lost 1; bases outside the gene matches: 32. This CDR3 is built from 24 residues. CDR3 loop: CALGGVPICFHGIVYWGSTDKLIF. In DNA, the CDR3 is TGTGCTCTTGGGGGGGTCCCGATATGCTTCCACGGGATTGTGTACTGGGGGTCCACCGATAAACTCATCTTT.

This clone was detected a few times. This may arise from a read error, as a much more abundant clone is one base away. The V call is TRDV2, the J call TRDJ1; 7 bases align to TRDD3. The CDR3 runs to 17 residues. V shed 0 bases and J 4 bases; nucleotides not matched to a gene: 13. CDR1 and CDR2 from the germline V gene are GEAIGNYY and EKD. The CDR3 protein is CACDTLGGRIKDDKLIF. Written as DNA, the CDR3 is TGTGCCTGTGACACCCTGGGGGGCCGGATTAAGGACGATAAACTCATCTTT.

As regards this clone: One junction end does not reproduce the germline sequence, and a read error may be involved. V is TRDV2 and J is TRDJ3, with 11 bases lining up with TRDD3. CDR1 and CDR2 (germline): GEAIGNYY, EKD. This CDR3 is built from 19 residues. The CDR3 spells CACDKVLGDSSWDTRQMFF. The CDR3 coding sequence is TGTGCCTGTGACAAGGTACTGGGGGATAGCTCCTGGGACACCCGACAGATGTTCTTC.

A note on this clone: Different DNA sequences within this sample yield the same CDR3. The chain carries TRDV2 and TRDJ1; a possible D gene is TRDD3 (5 bases). V was shortened by 0 bases and J by 0 bases, with 7 bases between the two germline ends. CDR3 length equals 14 residues. CDR1 and CDR2 from the germline V gene are GEAIGNYY and EKD. Here the CDR3 reads CACDTGGYTDKLIF. In DNA form, the CDR3 reads TGTGCCTGTGACACCGGGGGGTACACCGATAAACTCATCTTT.

J is TRDJ3 and V is TRDV2; 9 bases match TRDD3. The CDR3 loop spans 19 amino acids. CDR1 GEAIGNYY and CDR2 EKD come from the germline V gene. V was pared by 0 bases and J by 0 bases, with 5 bases of the junction left unmatched. Here the CDR3 reads CACDTWGISSSWDTRQMFF. For the CDR3, the DNA is TGTGCCTGTGACACCTGGGGGATATCGAGCTCCTGGGACACCCGACAGATGTTTTTC.

The CDR3 is CACDPLGRDTRLYTDKLIF. The CDR3 DNA is TGTGCCTGTGACCCACTTGGAAGGGATACGCGCCTCTACACCGATAAACTCATCTTT. The genes are TRDV2 and TRDJ1; 8 bases align to TRDD3. Germline CDR1 is GEAIGNYY and CDR2 is EKD. The CDR3 loop spans 19 amino acids. V lost 3 bases to trimming and J lost 0 bases; unmatched junction nucleotides: 17.

In this sample, this clone turned up once. One base separates it from a far larger clone, so it is likely a read error. CDR3 in amino acids: CALGELFPHITGGLYTDKLIF. In DNA form, the CDR3 reads TGTGCTCTTGGGGAACTTTTCCCCCACATAACTGGGGGGCTGTACACCGATAAACTCATCTTT. The chain is built from TRDV1 and TRDJ1; 8 bases match TRDD3. J lost 0 bases, V lost 0 bases, and 18 bases had no gene match. The CDR3 contains 21 residues. Germline assignment: CDR1 TSWWSYY and CDR2 QGS.

A remark on this clone: A far more abundant clone sits one base away, making this likely a read error. Other DNA sequences within the sample encode an identical CDR3. As DNA, the CDR3 is TGTGCCTGTGACACGATTTGGCACACCGACAAACTCATCTTT. It is translated as CACDTIWHTDKLIF. V and J are TRDV2 and TRDJ1; D not resolved. This CDR3 region has 14 residues. CDR1 is GEAIGNYY and CDR2 is EKD in the germline V gene.

This clone was observed a handful of times. This chain uses TRDV3 with TRDJ1, with D unclear. Germline-derived CDR1 and CDR2 are TVYSNPD and GDNSRS (reference sequence). Deletions cut 2 bases from V and 3 bases from J, with 19 bases between. CDR3 length: 15 residues. The CDR3, as DNA: TGTGCCTTTGAGACCCCTATATCCCACGCCGATAAACTCATCTTT. It codes for CAFETPISHADKLIF.

This clone was detected only a few times. The CDR3 nucleotides read TGTGCCTGTGACTCCTTACTGGGGGATACGGGACTCATCTTT. It specifies CACDSLLGDTGLIF. J is TRDJ1 and V is TRDV2; 13 bases are shared with TRDD3. The length of the CDR3 is 14 residues. Germline CDR1 reads GEAIGNYY; CDR2 reads EKD. The ends lost 3 bases at V and 10 bases at J; junction bases unmatched: 7.